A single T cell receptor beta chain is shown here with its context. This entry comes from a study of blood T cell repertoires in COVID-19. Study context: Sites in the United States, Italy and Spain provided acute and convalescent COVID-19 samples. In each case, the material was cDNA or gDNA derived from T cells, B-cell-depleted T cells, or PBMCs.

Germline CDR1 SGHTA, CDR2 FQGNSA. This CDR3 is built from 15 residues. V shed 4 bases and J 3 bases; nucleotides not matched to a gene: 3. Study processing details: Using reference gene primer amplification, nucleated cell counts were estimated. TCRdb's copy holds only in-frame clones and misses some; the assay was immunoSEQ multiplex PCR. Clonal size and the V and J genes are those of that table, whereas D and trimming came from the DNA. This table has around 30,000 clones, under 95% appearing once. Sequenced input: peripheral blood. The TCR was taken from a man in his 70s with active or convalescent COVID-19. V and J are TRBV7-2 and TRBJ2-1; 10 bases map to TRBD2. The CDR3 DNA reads TGTGCCAGCAGCTCTAGCGGGAGTGGCTACAATGAGCAGTTCTTC. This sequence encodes CASSSSGSGYNEQFF.